What follows is one TCR beta chain and its context. Measured with immunoSEQ multiplex PCR; TCRdb has only the in-frame clones, and not every one. The repertoire holds 86,000 or so clones, around 96% seen once, with under 0.035% in the top ten. This sample is part of a study of human thymus T cells. From resections taken during corrective heart surgery, the thymus tissue was obtained. The sample was thymus tissue. The TCR was taken from a boy in the first two years of life with a congenital heart defect but otherwise immunologically healthy.

The CDR3 DNA is TGTGCCAGCAGTTTAGGGGGGTCGGGGAATAAGGAGAGGGGCACTGAAGCTTTCTTT. Translating it yields CASSLGGSGNKERGTEAFF. The V and J genes are TRBV27 and TRBJ1-1; a possible D gene is TRBD1 (5 bases). This CDR3 spans 19 amino acids. V was pared by 2 bases and J by 4 bases, with 26 bases between. Germline V gene data show CDR1 as MNHEY and CDR2 as SMNVEV (reference sequence).